This TCR beta chain was observed in a study of blood T cells in healthy people across ages. The CDR3 consists of 14 residues. Deletions cut 3 bases from V and 2 bases from J, with 9 bases between. The V gene's germline CDR1 is SGHVS and CDR2 FQNEAQ. This clonotype was picked up a small number of times. Primed by a sample-barcoded 5' primer and a J-beta primer mix, a second PCR proceeded for roughly 7 to 11 cycles. One entry per CDR3 protein, called by TCRdb with MiXCR from the 5' RACE reads. The top ten clones hold roughly 12% of a sample with 1.5 million to 2 million distinct CDR3 sequences, 30% to 35% of them seen once.

The TCR comes from a woman aged 25-40 years in good health. Sequencing used blood. The chain employs TRBV7-8 and TRBJ2-3; D gene ambiguous. CDR3 region: CASSLGSDTDTQYF. The CDR3, as DNA: TGTGCCAGCAGCTTGGGCAGCGACACAGATACGCAGTATTTT.